This is a list of T cell receptor beta chains from one sample in a study of radiotherapy plus CTLA-4 blockade in lung cancer. This table comes from immunoSEQ multiplex PCR, and its TCRdb copy is limited to in-frame clones, with some not included. The profile shows roughly 69,000 clones, approximately 76% of them singletons. The source was peripheral blood, collected from a patient treated with radiotherapy plus ipilimumab. These receptors all stem from a human donor with non-small cell lung cancer whose response to radiotherapy plus ipilimumab could not be evaluated. Some clones in this sample may be carry-over from other donors' samples. The CDR3 runs from the conserved cysteine through the conserved F or W. The D gene is left open where the match is weak. Some rows have no size entry. The others give once, few or many, or a class for an expanded clone.

d_gene: TRBD2; v_gene: TRBV4-2; abundance: NA; j_gene: TRBJ2-1; CDR3aa: CASSRGTSGYSSYNEQFF; CDR3nt: TGTGCCAGCAGCCGAGGGACTAGCGGGTATAGCTCCTACAATGAGCAGTTCTTC
d_gene: NA; v_gene: TRBV18; abundance: few; j_gene: TRBJ1-5; CDR3aa: CASSPLEGKIKTQHF; CDR3nt: TGTGCCAGCTCACCTCTCGAGGGCAAAATAAAAACCCAGCATTTT
d_gene: NA; v_gene: TRBV2; abundance: NA; j_gene: TRBJ1-4; CDR3aa: CASSATVTNEKLFF; CDR3nt: TGTGCCAGCAGTGCGACAGTTACTAATGAAAAACTGTTTTTT
d_gene: NA; v_gene: TRBV7-9; abundance: NA; j_gene: TRBJ2-1; CDR3aa: CASSPGRAAYNEQFF; CDR3nt: TGTGCCAGCAGCCCCGGCAGGGCCGCCTACAATGAGCAGTTCTTC
d_gene: NA; v_gene: TRBV12-2; abundance: NA; j_gene: TRBJ1-2; CDR3aa: CASRGDSLNYGYTF; CDR3nt: TGTGCAAGTCGCGGGGACAGCCTTAACTATGGCTACACCTTC
d_gene: TRBD1; v_gene: TRBV6-1; abundance: NA; j_gene: TRBJ2-2; CDR3aa: CASSLGQGLTGELFF; CDR3nt: TGTGCCAGCAGCCTGGGACAGGGGTTGACCGGGGAGCTGTTTTTT
d_gene: NA; v_gene: TRBV7-6; abundance: NA; j_gene: TRBJ1-5; CDR3aa: CASSPLGQPQHF; CDR3nt: TGTGCCAGCAGCCCGCTCGGGCAGCCCCAGCATTTT
d_gene: TRBD2; v_gene: TRBV5-1; abundance: NA; j_gene: TRBJ2-7; CDR3aa: CASSLAEAGGQYF; CDR3nt: TGCGCCAGCAGCTTGGCCGAGGCGGGAGGGCAGTACTTC
d_gene: NA; v_gene: TRBV7-9; abundance: NA; j_gene: TRBJ2-2; CDR3aa: CASSSVLASSTGELFF; CDR3nt: TGTGCCAGCAGCTCGGTCCTAGCGTCGAGCACCGGGGAGCTGTTTTTT
d_gene: NA; v_gene: TRBV18; abundance: NA; j_gene: TRBJ2-5; CDR3aa: CASSPLTVQETQYF; CDR3nt: TGTGCCAGCTCACCACTTACAGTTCAAGAGACCCAGTACTTC
d_gene: NA; v_gene: TRBV25-1; abundance: NA; j_gene: TRBJ1-2; CDR3aa: CASRPSGGYYGYTF; CDR3nt: TGTGCCAGCAGACCCTCGGGGGGCTACTATGGCTACACCTTC
d_gene: NA; v_gene: TRBV27; abundance: NA; j_gene: TRBJ2-5; CDR3aa: CASSSLMGRQETQYF; CDR3nt: TGTGCCAGCAGTTCTTTAATGGGGAGGCAAGAGACCCAGTACTTC
d_gene: TRBD2; v_gene: TRBV7-3; abundance: NA; j_gene: TRBJ2-3; CDR3aa: CASSFSSGPGADTQYF; CDR3nt: TGTGCCAGCAGCTTCTCTAGCGGGCCTGGAGCGGATACGCAGTATTTT
d_gene: NA; v_gene: TRBV7-9; abundance: NA; j_gene: TRBJ2-2; CDR3aa: CASSPPQGTGELFF; CDR3nt: TGTGCCAGCAGCCCGCCTCAGGGGACCGGGGAGCTGTTTTTT
d_gene: TRBD1; v_gene: TRBV18; abundance: NA; j_gene: TRBJ2-2; CDR3aa: CASSPLMTGGTGELFF; CDR3nt: TGTGCCAGCTCACCACTCATGACAGGGGGCACCGGGGAGCTGTTTTTT
d_gene: TRBD1; v_gene: TRBV5-1; abundance: NA; j_gene: TRBJ1-2; CDR3aa: CASSTRQGASDGYTF; CDR3nt: TGCGCCAGCAGCACCAGACAGGGGGCCTCTGATGGCTACACCTTC
d_gene: NA; v_gene: TRBV11-1; abundance: NA; j_gene: TRBJ2-5; CDR3aa: CASSLRVGGRQETQYF; CDR3nt: TGTGCCAGCAGCTTAAGGGTGGGGGGTCGGCAAGAGACCCAGTACTTC
d_gene: TRBD1; v_gene: TRBV27; abundance: NA; j_gene: TRBJ2-7; CDR3aa: CASGGQTYEQYF; CDR3nt: TGTGCCAGCGGGGGACAGACCTACGAGCAGTACTTC
d_gene: NA; v_gene: TRBV6-5; abundance: NA; j_gene: TRBJ1-2; CDR3aa: CASRGRYGYTF; CDR3nt: TGTGCCAGCAGGGGCCGCTATGGCTACACCTTC
d_gene: NA; v_gene: TRBV28; abundance: NA; j_gene: TRBJ2-3; CDR3aa: CASSLSGKDTQYF; CDR3nt: TGTGCCAGCAGTTTATCCGGGAAAGATACGCAGTATTTT
d_gene: NA; v_gene: TRBV28; abundance: once; j_gene: TRBJ2-3; CDR3aa: CASSWGTRPYLDTQYF; CDR3nt: TGTGCCAGCAGTTGGGGAACTAGGCCCTACCTGGATACGCAGTATTTT
d_gene: NA; v_gene: TRBV28; abundance: NA; j_gene: TRBJ2-5; CDR3aa: CASSSESGVGETQYF; CDR3nt: TGTGCCAGCAGTTCCGAATCGGGGGTAGGAGAGACCCAGTACTTC
d_gene: NA; v_gene: TRBV6-5; abundance: large; j_gene: TRBJ2-7; CDR3aa: CAAGLYEQYF; CDR3nt: TGTGCCGCAGGACTCTACGAGCAGTACTTC
d_gene: TRBD1; v_gene: TRBV6-1; abundance: NA; j_gene: TRBJ2-7; CDR3aa: CASSEVDRGSYEQYF; CDR3nt: TGTGCCAGCAGTGAAGTTGACAGGGGCTCCTACGAGCAGTACTTC
d_gene: TRBD1; v_gene: TRBV5-1; abundance: NA; j_gene: TRBJ1-6; CDR3aa: CASSSGQGARSPLHF; CDR3nt: TGCGCCAGCAGCTCAGGACAGGGGGCGAGATCACCCCTCCACTTT
d_gene: NA; v_gene: TRBV5-1; abundance: NA; j_gene: TRBJ2-7; CDR3aa: CASRHSYEQYF; CDR3nt: TGTGCCAGCAGACACTCCTACGAGCAGTACTTC
d_gene: TRBD1; v_gene: TRBV7-9; abundance: NA; j_gene: TRBJ2-3; CDR3aa: CASALGTVIDTQYF; CDR3nt: TGTGCCAGCGCTCTGGGGACAGTTATTGATACGCAGTATTTT
d_gene: TRBD1; v_gene: TRBV11-3; abundance: NA; j_gene: TRBJ2-1; CDR3aa: CASRPTGGNEQFF; CDR3nt: TGTGCCAGCAGGCCGACAGGGGGCAATGAGCAGTTCTTC
d_gene: NA; v_gene: TRBV28; abundance: NA; j_gene: TRBJ1-6; CDR3aa: CASSSVRGRSYNSPLHF; CDR3nt: TGTGCCAGCAGCTCGGTCAGGGGTAGGTCCTATAATTCACCCCTCCACTTT
d_gene: NA; v_gene: TRBV6-1; abundance: NA; j_gene: TRBJ1-5; CDR3aa: CASSRVADSNQPQHF; CDR3nt: TGTGCCAGCAGCCGGGTGGCGGATAGCAATCAGCCCCAGCATTTT
d_gene: NA; v_gene: TRBV5-8; abundance: few; j_gene: TRBJ2-5; CDR3aa: CASSAGGAYETQYF; CDR3nt: TGTGCCAGCAGCGCAGGAGGGGCGTATGAGACCCAGTACTTC
d_gene: NA; v_gene: TRBV2; abundance: NA; j_gene: TRBJ1-1; CDR3aa: CASLRDTNTEAFF; CDR3nt: TGTGCCAGCCTTCGGGACACCAACACTGAAGCTTTCTTT
d_gene: TRBD2; v_gene: TRBV28; abundance: NA; j_gene: TRBJ2-3; CDR3aa: CASSFPGTSGFSSTDTQYF; CDR3nt: TGTGCCAGCAGTTTCCCCGGGACTAGCGGCTTTTCTAGCACAGATACGCAGTATTTT
d_gene: NA; v_gene: TRBV7-2; abundance: NA; j_gene: TRBJ1-3; CDR3aa: CASSLERGSGNTIYF; CDR3nt: TGTGCCAGCAGCTTAGAAAGGGGCTCTGGAAACACCATATATTTT
d_gene: NA; v_gene: TRBV19; abundance: NA; j_gene: TRBJ2-7; CDR3aa: CASNPTGRAYEQYF; CDR3nt: TGTGCCAGTAACCCCACGGGGAGAGCCTACGAGCAGTACTTC
d_gene: NA; v_gene: TRBV5-1; abundance: NA; j_gene: TRBJ2-2; CDR3aa: CASSQDSNTGELFF; CDR3nt: TGCGCCAGCAGCCAAGACAGTAACACCGGGGAGCTGTTTTTT
d_gene: NA; v_gene: TRBV7-6; abundance: many; j_gene: TRBJ1-3; CDR3aa: CASSPSSGNTIYF; CDR3nt: TGTGCCAGCAGCCCGAGCTCTGGAAACACCATATATTTT
d_gene: TRBD1; v_gene: TRBV5-4; abundance: NA; j_gene: TRBJ1-6; CDR3aa: CASSSPGTGIVNSPLHF; CDR3nt: TGTGCCAGCAGCTCTCCCGGGACAGGGATTGTAAATTCACCCCTCCACTTT
d_gene: TRBD2; v_gene: TRBV5-6; abundance: NA; j_gene: TRBJ2-7; CDR3aa: CASSWGGEQYF; CDR3nt: TGTGCCAGCAGCTGGGGGGGAGAGCAGTACTTC
d_gene: NA; v_gene: TRBV5-1; abundance: NA; j_gene: TRBJ1-1; CDR3aa: CASSLDRSVTEAFF; CDR3nt: TGCGCCAGCAGCTTAGACAGGAGCGTCACTGAAGCTTTCTTT
d_gene: TRBD1; v_gene: TRBV5-4; abundance: NA; j_gene: TRBJ1-1; CDR3aa: CASSLGPGQGTTEAFF; CDR3nt: TGTGCCAGCAGCTTGGGACCGGGACAGGGGACCACTGAAGCTTTCTTT
d_gene: TRBD1; v_gene: TRBV19; abundance: once; j_gene: TRBJ2-2; CDR3aa: CASSLNGQGEAGELFF; CDR3nt: TGTGCCAGTAGCCTGAATGGACAGGGAGAGGCCGGGGAGCTGTTTTTT
d_gene: TRBD1; v_gene: TRBV2; abundance: few; j_gene: TRBJ1-1; CDR3aa: CASSSTGGDTEAFF; CDR3nt: TGTGCCAGCAGTTCGACAGGGGGAGACACTGAAGCTTTCTTT
d_gene: NA; v_gene: TRBV5-1; abundance: NA; j_gene: TRBJ1-2; CDR3aa: CASSLDSPNYGYTF; CDR3nt: TGCGCCAGCAGCCTGGACAGCCCCAACTATGGCTACACCTTC
d_gene: NA; v_gene: TRBV19; abundance: NA; j_gene: TRBJ2-2; CDR3aa: CASKEGAAGELFF; CDR3nt: TGTGCCAGTAAGGAGGGGGCGGCCGGGGAGCTGTTTTTT
d_gene: NA; v_gene: TRBV28; abundance: NA; j_gene: TRBJ1-1; CDR3aa: CASSSFGGRSWTEAFF; CDR3nt: TGTGCCAGCAGCTCATTCGGGGGGCGAAGCTGGACTGAAGCTTTCTTT
d_gene: TRBD1; v_gene: TRBV5-8; abundance: NA; j_gene: TRBJ1-2; CDR3aa: CASSLTGVAGGYTF; CDR3nt: TGTGCCAGCAGCCTGACAGGGGTTGCGGGCGGCTACACCTTC
d_gene: NA; v_gene: TRBV5-1; abundance: NA; j_gene: TRBJ2-3; CDR3aa: CASSLAGRSTDTQYF; CDR3nt: TGCGCCAGCAGCTTGGCCGGTCGGAGCACAGATACGCAGTATTTT
d_gene: NA; v_gene: TRBV18; abundance: NA; j_gene: TRBJ1-6; CDR3aa: CASSPRGDPNSPLHF; CDR3nt: TGTGCCAGCTCACCACGCGGGGACCCTAATTCACCCCTCCACTTT
d_gene: TRBD1; v_gene: TRBV5-1; abundance: NA; j_gene: TRBJ2-2; CDR3aa: CASGRQGLNTGELFF; CDR3nt: TGCGCCAGCGGTAGACAGGGCTTAAACACCGGGGAGCTGTTTTTT
d_gene: NA; v_gene: TRBV28; abundance: NA; j_gene: TRBJ1-5; CDR3aa: CASYSGGGLTQPQHF; CDR3nt: TGTGCCAGCTATTCTGGGGGGGGCCTGACTCAGCCCCAGCATTTT
d_gene: NA; v_gene: TRBV5-4; abundance: NA; j_gene: TRBJ1-1; CDR3aa: CASSPIRGGTNTEAFF; CDR3nt: TGTGCCAGCAGCCCTATCAGGGGAGGGACGAACACTGAAGCTTTCTTT
d_gene: NA; v_gene: TRBV6-6; abundance: few; j_gene: TRBJ1-1; CDR3aa: CASSPDSYTEAFF; CDR3nt: TGTGCCAGCAGTCCAGACAGCTACACTGAAGCTTTCTTT
d_gene: TRBD1; v_gene: TRBV6-5; abundance: NA; j_gene: TRBJ2-2; CDR3aa: CASRWTGSTGELFF; CDR3nt: TGTGCCAGCAGATGGACAGGATCCACCGGGGAGCTGTTTTTT